The 25 T cell receptor beta chains given below trace back to one sample, sequenced in a study of cytomegalovirus exposure and HLA in healthy donors. Primers for the PCR totalled 60 Vbeta and 13 Jbeta. The data were produced by immunoSEQ multiplex PCR, yet TCRdb's version contains in-frame clones alone and is incomplete. The data show some 190,000 clones, with about 80% seen just once and 0.95% to 1.4% held by the top ten. What was sequenced was PBMCs. These receptors were obtained from a woman aged 40 to 50 in good health and CMV-seronegative.

The rearrangement joins TRBV10-3 to TRBJ2-3; 8 bases are a match to TRBD2. The CDR3 contains 15 residues. CDR1 is ENHRY and CDR2 is SYGVKD in the germline V gene. The V gene end was trimmed by 2 bases and the J gene end by 4 bases; junction bases not matched to a gene: 5. CDR3 in amino acids: CAISEGREEADTQYF. The CDR3 region has the DNA TGTGCCATCAGTGAGGGGCGGGAGGAAGCAGATACGCAGTATTTT.

This sequence joins TRBV7-2 and TRBJ2-1; weak D call: TRBD1 (5 bases). The CDR3 length is 16 residues. Germline-derived CDR1 and CDR2 are SGHTA and FQGNSA. V was trimmed by 5 bases and J by 3 bases, leaving 17 bases between them. The CDR3 DNA sequence: TGTGCCAGCAGCCCCCTCGGATGGGGCGACTACAATGAGCAGTTCTTC. As protein: CASSPLGWGDYNEQFF.

Only a few counts were recorded for this clone. The gene calls are TRBV6-5 and TRBJ1-1, with 7 bases matching TRBD1. J was trimmed by 4 bases and V by 6 bases; bases with no gene match: 5. The germline CDR1 and CDR2 sequences are MNHEY and SVGAGI. CDR3 size: 13 residues. The CDR3 coding sequence is TGTGCCAGCAGCTCAGGGGGGAGCACTGAAGCTTTCTTT. Amino acid sequence: CASSSGGSTEAFF.

This chain connects TRBV6-1 to TRBJ2-7; D is possibly TRBD1 (6 bases). Germline CDR1 MNHNS, CDR2 SASEGT. The CDR3 is 15 amino acids. Trimming stripped 3 bases from V and 7 bases from J, with 19 bases between. CDR3 residues: CASSEGIPGQTEQYV. CDR3 nucleotides: TGTGCCAGCAGTGAGGGGATACCGGGACAAACTGAGCAGTACGTC.

This clone was detected only once. The rearrangement links TRBV27 to TRBJ1-1, with a tentative D call TRBD1 (5 bases). Germline CDR1 reads MNHEY; CDR2 reads SMNVEV (reference sequence). This CDR3 has 13 residues. V gave up 6 bases and J gave up 2 bases, with 10 bases separating them. DNA for the CDR3: TGTGCCAGCAGCATGGACACAAACACTGAAGCTTTCTTT. It yields the protein CASSMDTNTEAFF.

V gene TRBV19 combines with J gene TRBJ2-7; TRBD2 matches at 12 bases. V was pared by 7 bases and J by 5 bases, with 18 bases of the junction left unmatched. The CDR3 contains 18 residues. Germline-derived CDR1 and CDR2 are LNHDA and SQIVND (reference sequence). The DNA of the CDR3 is TGTGCCAGTACCAACCGACAGACTAGCGGGAGAGGAGGCCACGAGCAGTACGTC. This encodes CASTNRQTSGRGGHEQYV.

The chain carries TRBV28 and TRBJ2-3; 8 bases are shared with TRBD1. Unmatched junction bases numbered 8, after V lost 5 bases and J lost 4 bases. Germline assignment: CDR1 MDHEN and CDR2 SYDVKM. This CDR3 region has 15 residues. The CDR3 DNA reads TGTGCCAGCAGTCTACACGGACAGGGCTCAGATACGCAGTATTTT. Translating gives CASSLHGQGSDTQYF.

The rearrangement joins TRBV5-8 to TRBJ1-1; D call uncertain. The CDR3 totals 15 residues. V was cut by 0 bases and J by 0 bases, with 9 bases left in between. Germline V gene sequence: CDR1 SGHTS, CDR2 YDEGEE. DNA of the CDR3: TGTGCCAGCAGCTTGGAGGCAGGTATGAACACTGAAGCTTTCTTT. Protein: CASSLEAGMNTEAFF.

The gene calls are TRBV19 and TRBJ2-1; TRBD2 aligns across 12 bases. The CDR3 is 18 residues long. J lost 8 bases, V lost 3 bases, and 14 bases had no gene match. The V gene's germline CDR1 is LNHDA and CDR2 SQIVND (reference sequence). CDR3 nucleotide sequence: TGTGCCAGTAGTATTAGGTCTGGGAGGCTAGCGGGAGGGGATGAGCAGTTCTTC. The encoded protein is CASSIRSGRLAGGDEQFF.

The CDR3 protein is CASSSGSGSYNEQFF. CDR3 DNA: TGTGCCAGCAGCTCCGGCTCAGGATCCTACAATGAGCAGTTCTTC. This chain links TRBV7-9 with TRBJ2-1; D not resolved. V was shortened by 4 bases and J by 1 base, with 11 bases between the two germline ends. Germline V gives CDR1 SEHNR, CDR2 FQNEAQ (reference sequence). The CDR3 spans 15 residues. The variable domain in full, completed from reference TRBV7-9 and TRBJ2-1, reads DTGVSQNPRHKITKRGQNVTFRCDPISEHNRLYWYRQTLGQGPEFLTYFQNEAQLEKSRLLSDRFSAERPKGSFSTLEIQRTEQGDSAMYLCASSSGSGSYNEQFFGPGTRLTVL.

CDR3 residues: CASSLDIPRGGYTF. The CDR3 region has the DNA TGCGCCAGCAGCTTGGACATCCCAAGGGGTGGCTACACCTTC. The rearrangement uses TRBV5-1 and TRBJ1-2; tentative D call: TRBD1 (5 bases). Trimming removed 0 bases at V and 7 bases at J, with 13 bases between. The CDR3 spans 14 residues. Germline V gene lookup returns CDR1 SGHRS and CDR2 YFSETQ.

Only a few counts were recorded for this clone. The chain joins TRBV30 to TRBJ2-5; D possibly corresponds to TRBD2 (5 bases). V lost 4 bases to trimming and J lost 5 bases, with 5 bases between them. This CDR3 comprises 10 residues. Germline CDR1 is GTSNPN and CDR2 is SVGIG (reference sequence). For the CDR3, the DNA is TGTGCCTGGACGGGGGAGACCCAGTACTTC. The encoded protein is CAWTGETQYF.

The V gene is TRBV6-1, the J gene TRBJ2-7, with TRBD1 identical over 9 bases. Germline V gene sequence: CDR1 MNHNS, CDR2 SASEGT. V gave up 10 bases and J gave up 6 bases; unmatched junction bases: 7. This CDR3 is built from 12 residues. The CDR3 sequence: CATQQGASEQYV. For the CDR3, the DNA is TGTGCCACCCAACAGGGGGCGAGCGAGCAGTACGTC.

V gene TRBV4-3 combines with J gene TRBJ2-2, with 8 bases lining up with TRBD2. The CDR3 is 17 residues long. Germline V CDR1 and CDR2: LGHNA, YSLEER. Trimming took 0 bases from V and 5 from J; bases not matched to a gene: 8. CDR3 coding DNA: TGCGCCAGCAGCCAAGATAGGCTCGGGAGGGAAACCGGGGAGCTGTTTTTT. It codes for CASSQDRLGRETGELFF.

CDR3 sequence (DNA): TGCGCCAGCAGCCTGGGGGGGAATCTTAACTATGGCTACACCTTC. This encodes CASSLGGNLNYGYTF. This chain uses TRBV10-2 with TRBJ1-2; D may be TRBD1 (5 bases). Trimming left V 6 bases short and J 1 base short, with 15 bases between. Germline V lookup: CDR1 WSHSY, CDR2 SAAADI. CDR3 length equals 15 residues.

The table lists this clone with a few counts. The chain couples TRBV19 to TRBJ2-1; 7 nucleotides align to TRBD2. J lost 15 bases, V lost 3 bases, and 11 bases had no gene match. Per the germline V gene, CDR1 is LNHDA and CDR2 is SQIVND (reference sequence). The CDR3 runs 13 residues. The CDR3 DNA follows: TGTGCCAGTAGTATCAAGCTAGCGGTGGATCCGTTCTTC. It translates to CASSIKLAVDPFF.

V usage is TRBV5-4 and J usage is TRBJ1-3; D is possibly TRBD1 (6 bases). Per the germline V gene, CDR1 is SGHNT and CDR2 is YYREEE (reference sequence). V was cut by 0 bases and J by 4 bases, with 17 bases left in between. This CDR3 comprises 17 residues. The CDR3 bases are TGTGCCAGCAGCTTGGGTGGCAGGGGAAGAGGCGGAAACACCATATATTTT. Its protein is CASSLGGRGRGGNTIYF.

The chain carries TRBV7-9 and TRBJ1-2; 8 nucleotides line up with TRBD1. After removal of 3 bases from V and 6 bases from J, the junction contained 6 bases not matched to a gene. The V gene's germline CDR1 is SEHNR and CDR2 FQNEAQ (reference sequence). This CDR3 is built from 14 residues. The CDR3 DNA sequence: TGTGCCAGCAGCTTGGAGACAGGGGTGGATGGCTACACCTTC. This encodes CASSLETGVDGYTF.

J is TRBJ1-2 and V is TRBV5-1; D remains unclear. Germline CDR1 is SGHRS and CDR2 is YFSETQ. V lost 6 bases to trimming and J lost 6 bases, with 21 bases between them. CDR3 size: 15 residues. This CDR3 reads CASTGSAEERDGYTF. The CDR3 bases are TGCGCCAGCACCGGCTCGGCCGAGGAGCGGGATGGCTACACCTTC.

The chain joins TRBV5-1 to TRBJ1-1; TRBD1 matches at 7 bases. Germline lookup yields CDR1 SGHRS and CDR2 YFSETQ. V shed 1 base and J 0 bases; nucleotides not matched to a gene: 3. This CDR3 comprises 15 residues. CDR3 nucleotides: TGCGCCAGCAGCTTGCGACAGGGAATGAACACTGAAGCTTTCTTT. Amino acids: CASSLRQGMNTEAFF.

The V and J genes are TRBV9 and TRBJ1-4; D unclear. The CDR3 spans 14 residues. CDR1 and CDR2 (germline): SGDLS, YYNGEE. V dropped 3 bases and J dropped 7 bases, with 13 bases sitting between them. The chain's CDR3 is CASSEGGWGEKLFF. The CDR3 DNA is TGTGCCAGCAGCGAGGGAGGGTGGGGTGAAAAACTGTTTTTT.

The chain uses TRBV9 and TRBJ2-5; 8 bases agree with TRBD2. V lost 0 bases, J lost 5 bases, and 3 bases stayed unmatched. The germline gives CDR1 SGDLS, CDR2 YYNGEE. The CDR3 consists of 14 residues. CDR3 coding DNA: TGTGCCAGCAGCGTAGCAGCGGGAGATGAGACCCAGTACTTC. Translating it yields CASSVAAGDETQYF.

CDR3 coding DNA: TGTGCTAGTGGTTTGACCGACAGGGGAAACACTGAAGCTTTCTTT. This sequence encodes CASGLTDRGNTEAFF. The V and J genes are TRBV12-5 and TRBJ1-1; 8 nucleotides match TRBD1. CDR3 length: 15 residues. Germline CDR1 reads LGHNT; CDR2 reads FRNRAP. J was trimmed by 2 bases and V by 2 bases; bases with no gene match: 4.

CDR3 in DNA: TGTGCCAGCAGCTCAGGGGGACTAGCGGGGCGGGAGACCCAGTACTTC. Encoded protein: CASSSGGLAGRETQYF. The rearrangement uses TRBV7-2 and TRBJ2-5, with 13 bases identical to TRBD2. Germline CDR1 reads SGHTA; CDR2 reads FQGNSA. Trimming removed 4 bases from V and 5 bases from J; junction bases left unmatched: 7. This CDR3 has 16 residues. Based on the CDR3 plus reference TRBV7-2 and TRBJ2-5, the full variable domain is GAGVSQSPSNKVTEKGKDVELRCDPISGHTALYWYRQSLGQGLEFLIYFQGNSAPDKSGLPSDRFSAERTGGSVSTLTIQRTQQEDSAVYLCASSSGGLAGRETQYFGPGTRLLVL.

The chain has TRBV6-6 and TRBJ2-3, with 10 bases that match TRBD2. Per germline, CDR1 MNHNY and CDR2 SVGAGI (reference sequence). CDR3 length: 15 amino acids. V shed 0 bases and J 5 bases; nucleotides not matched to a gene: 2. CDR3 loop: CASSYSPSGRDTQYF. CDR3 nucleotides: TGTGCCAGCAGTTACTCGCCTAGCGGGAGAGATACGCAGTATTTT.